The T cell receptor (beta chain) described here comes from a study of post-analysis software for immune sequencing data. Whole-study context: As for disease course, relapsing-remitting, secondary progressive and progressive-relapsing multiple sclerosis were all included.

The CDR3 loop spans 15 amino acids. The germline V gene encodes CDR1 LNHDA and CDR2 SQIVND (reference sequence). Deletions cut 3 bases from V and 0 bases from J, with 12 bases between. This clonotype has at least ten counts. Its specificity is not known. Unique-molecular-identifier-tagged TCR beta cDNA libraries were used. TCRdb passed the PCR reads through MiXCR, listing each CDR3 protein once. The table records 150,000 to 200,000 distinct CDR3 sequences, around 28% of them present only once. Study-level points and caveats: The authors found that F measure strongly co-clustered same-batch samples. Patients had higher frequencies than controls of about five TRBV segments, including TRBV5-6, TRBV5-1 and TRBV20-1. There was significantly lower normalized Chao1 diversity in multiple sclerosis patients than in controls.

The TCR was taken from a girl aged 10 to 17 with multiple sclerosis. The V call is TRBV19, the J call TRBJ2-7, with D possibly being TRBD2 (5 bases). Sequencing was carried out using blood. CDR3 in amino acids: CASSMQAAASYEQYF. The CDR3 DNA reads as TGTGCCAGTAGTATGCAAGCGGCCGCCTCCTACGAGCAGTACTTC.